What follows is one T cell receptor (beta chain) and its context. Antigen: not known. This table comes from immunoSEQ multiplex PCR, and its TCRdb copy is limited to in-frame clones, with some not included. This sample has over 2,000,000 clones, with approximately 92% found just once. Naivety among CD8 cells was defined by CD45RO negativity and positive CCR7 selection, thereby excluding terminally differentiated effector memory CD45RA+ cells. This sample stems from a study of shared clonotypes between healthy human individuals. Study-level results: Generation probabilities of non-shared clonotypes were lower (relative to those shared by all four donors). The genetic and exposure-history diversity represented was limited by few donors.

Trimming removed 3 bases from V and 7 bases from J, with 16 bases in between. Germline V lookup: CDR1 MDHEN, CDR2 SYDVKM. This CDR3 is built from 15 residues. This clonotype originated in a man aged 18 to 35 in good health. Some clones in this sample may be carry-over from other donors' samples. This chain links TRBV28 with TRBJ2-1; D is perhaps TRBD2 (6 bases). Specimen: naive CD8+ T cells from PBMCs. CDR3 in DNA: TGTGCCAGCAGTTTTCGGCCTAGCGCAGCAAATGAGCAGTTCTTC. As protein: CASSFRPSAANEQFF.